The present T cell receptor (beta chain) was sequenced within a study of Graves' ophthalmopathy and Graves' hyperthyroidism listed by TCRdb under 2018. Background on the whole study: Hyperthyroidism was considered stable if no progression to ophthalmopathy occurred within 18 months of follow-up. After sampling, hyperthyroidism patients received methimazole starting at 30 mg daily, and ophthalmopathy patients received high-dose intravenous methylprednisolone. To explore V-J signatures distinguishing ophthalmopathy from hyperthyroidism, a discovery set of about a hundred patients (about 44 ophthalmopathy, 55 to 60 stable hyperthyroidism) was enrolled. For independent validation, a separate cohort was made up of 18 hyperthyroidism patients plus 17 patients who later progressed from hyperthyroidism to ophthalmopathy. In about 6 hyperthyroidism patients, T-cell repertoires of thyroid tissue and blood were compared. In total, approximately 130 blood samples were TCR-sequenced: 40 to 45 ophthalmopathy, under 85 hyperthyroidism and some 17 hyperthyroidism-to-ophthalmopathy patients. The study used TCR beta repertoire signatures to distinguish Graves' ophthalmopathy from Graves' hyperthyroidism and to predict progression to ophthalmopathy.

Beyond this particular receptor, the publication reports: In cross-validation, the 13-signature model distinguished ophthalmopathy from stable hyperthyroidism with approximately 88% sensitivity and almost 83% specificity, and in the test set the corresponding values were roughly 80% and 76%. No statistical method was used to set the sample size in advance, and the investigators knew which group each participant was assigned to. In validation, the model predicted ophthalmopathy progression with 70.59% sensitivity and roughly 72% specificity; roughly eleven predicted patients were CT-confirmed with GO in a median of around 6 months. Most expanded thyroid clonotypes with frequency above 0.001 were also detected in blood, suggesting blood repertoires may reflect the thyroid immune response.

From the cysteine up to the phenylalanine, the CDR3 has a length of 16 residues. Only the CDR3 region is kept as DNA, spanning 48 bases read in frame from base 1. The germline V gene yields MGHDK for CDR1 and SYGVNS for CDR2. Ends trimmed: V by 8 bases, J by 6 bases; bases unmatched to a gene: 14. For repertoire sequencing, TCR beta CDR3 regions were amplified from RNA transcripts. HTBI primers and the Qiagen OneStep RT-PCR kit were used in a first-round RT-PCR, which was followed by a second-round multiplex PCR, size selection and purification. Sequencing of the libraries was carried out on an Illumina HiSeq2000 in paired-end mode with 100 bp reads. The paper's processing steps were these. Reads were processed with SOAPnuke, discarding reads with adapters, uncalled bases, mean Phred below 15, or no exact constant-primer or identifier match. COPE v1.2.5 was used to merge high-quality paired reads. Each unique nucleotide sequence was defined as a clonotype, and clonotypes were aligned to IMGT TRB V, D and J references with MiTCR v1.1. The analysis was limited to V-J combinations with a frequency above 0.0001, which together covered more than 99% of repertoires. For each V-J combination, a TCR clonal expansion and chaos score was defined as the ratio of F50 clonal expansion to chaos observed in the TCRdist matrix. Welch's t-statistics and random forest were used to narrow the features down to more than 10 V-J combinations, which were then fed into a naive Bayes classifier. The Morisita-Horn index was used to measure how similar the thyroid and blood repertoires were. Through fastp at Q25 and MiXCR, TCRdb rebuilt clones from the public reads, retaining in-frame beta chains. Every distinct CDR3 protein forms one entry, paired with its most common genes and DNA. In this record, the V and J calls reflect TCRdb's handling and not the investigators' own analysis. This sample comprises 1 million to 1.3 million distinct CDR3 sequences, about 35% of them detected only once. The top ten hold 11% of the sample.

Hyperthyroidism patients were newly diagnosed, were aged 18 to 65 years, and had a disease duration under 2 months. Patients were excluded if they had other autoimmune diseases, uncontrolled infections, pregnancy or lactation. Clinical symptoms, serum thyroxine, TRAb, thyroid ultrasound and orbital computed tomography were used for diagnosis. Total RNA was extracted using Trizol reagent, and RNA quality was checked on an Agilent 2100 Bioanalyzer. Turning to this clonotype: The antigen it binds to is not known. Base qualities were left out, and no much larger clone turns up one base away.

The specimen sequenced was peripheral blood or thyroid tissue (not recorded which). The sequence derives from an adult man with Graves' hyperthyroidism. The chain couples TRBV25-1 to TRBJ1-5; TRBD1 matches 9 bases in the middle. The CDR3 loop reads CASSPPRQGVSQPQHF. The nucleotide sequence reads as follows: TGTGCCAGCTCACCACCGAGACAGGGGGTGAGTCAGCCCCAGCATTTT.